This TCR beta chain stems from a study of blood T cell repertoires in COVID-19. Study background: T cells, B-cell-depleted T cells, or PBMCs supplied cDNA or gDNA.

In the original analysis: Estimates of nucleated cell counts were drawn from the amplification of reference gene primers. Generated by immunoSEQ multiplex PCR, the TCRdb table keeps only in-frame clones and is missing some. D and trimming were read from the DNA, whereas the V and J calls and clone size are those reported in that table. The sample lists 150,000 to 200,000 clones, around three quarters occurring once. The CDR3 covers 15 residues. CDR1 is MDHEN, CDR2 SYDVKM, per germline. With 4 bases removed from V and 7 bases from J, the gap between germline ends came to 14 bases. This chain connects TRBV28 to TRBJ1-6, with D maybe TRBD1 (5 bases). The origin of this receptor is a woman aged 45-60 years with acute COVID-19. Sequenced: PBMCs or T cells enriched from blood (not recorded which). CDR3 bases: TGTGCCAGCAGTTCCGGAGGGGTGGGGAATTCACCCCTCCACTTT. Protein sequence: CASSSGGVGNSPLHF.